This T cell receptor beta chain was observed in a study of CD8 T cells in Susac syndrome. Study-level background: At the time their blood was drawn, patients with Susac syndrome were either therapy-naive, on corticosteroids (with some of them also receiving intravenous immunoglobulin), or on intravenous immunoglobulin alone.

RNA was extracted with the RNeasy kit, and a quantity of about 0.45 to 1 ug was reverse transcribed using random hexamers. Each CDR3 protein is one row after TCRdb ran MiXCR on the immunoSEQ multiplex PCR reads. The sample shows about 100,000 distinct CDR3 sequences, 95% of them seen only once. This TCR came from a human donor with Susac syndrome. The sample taken for sequencing was CD8+ T cells from PBMCs.

The CDR3 DNA follows: TGCAGTGCTAGAGACCCCGGCCGCCAAGAGACCCAGTACTTC. It translates to CSARDPGRQETQYF. The rearrangement uses TRBV20-1 and TRBJ2-5; no definite D call. This CDR3 has 14 residues. V was pared by 0 bases and J by 1 base, with 9 bases between. The germline gives CDR1 DFQATT, CDR2 SNEGSKA (reference sequence).